The rows below give T cell receptor beta chains drawn from one sample of a study of radiation and T cells in renal cell carcinoma. Sequenced by immunoSEQ multiplex PCR; TCRdb stores in-frame clones only, minus some. The top ten hold 4.1% of the sample, which has 150,000 or so clones, about 88% seen once. The specimen comprised blood, sampled from a patient whose treatment included radiotherapy and nephrectomy. The receptors come from a woman between 65 and 79 years old with renal cell carcinoma. CDR3s include the opening cysteine and the closing phenylalanine or tryptophan. The D gene is left open where the match is weak. A clone size is listed for some rows: how often the clone was seen (once, few, many), or a class if it is expanded.

V	D	size	J	CDR3	DNA
TRBV9	-	-	TRBJ1-1	CASSPPGTNTEAFF	TGTGCCAGCAGCCCCCCAGGGACGAACACTGAAGCTTTCTTT
TRBV28	-	-	TRBJ2-1	CASRPPGTQDYNEQFF	TGTGCCAGCAGACCTCCCGGGACCCAGGACTACAATGAGCAGTTCTTC
TRBV11-2	-	-	TRBJ2-7	CASSLTEGGSYEQYF	TGTGCCAGCAGCTTAACTGAGGGGGGCTCCTACGAGCAGTACTTC
TRBV13	-	-	TRBJ1-1	CASSRDQAVQAFF	TGTGCCAGCAGCCGGGACCAGGCTGTCCAAGCTTTCTTT
TRBV19	TRBD1	-	TRBJ1-6	CASRDRGRSPLHF	TGTGCCAGTCGGGACAGGGGGCGATCACCCCTCCACTTT
TRBV5-1	-	-	TRBJ2-3	CAVRGGSPDTQYF	TGCGCTGTAAGGGGGGGGAGCCCAGATACGCAGTATTTT
TRBV4-3	-	-	TRBJ1-2	CASSQSGTSNYGYTF	TGCGCCAGCAGCCAATCGGGCACCTCTAACTATGGCTACACCTTC
TRBV30	TRBD2	-	TRBJ2-3	CAWSSSGGDTQYF	TGTGCCTGGAGTAGTAGCGGGGGAGATACGCAGTATTTT
TRBV4-1	-	-	TRBJ1-1	CASSLERRASEAFF	TGCGCCAGCAGCCTTGAGAGGCGGGCTTCTGAAGCTTTCTTT
TRBV9	-	-	TRBJ1-5	CASHRQNNQPQHF	TGTGCCAGCCATAGACAGAACAATCAGCCCCAGCATTTT
TRBV6-5	TRBD1	-	TRBJ1-2	CASSYSDRAGYTF	TGTGCCAGCAGTTACTCGGACAGGGCTGGCTACACCTTC
TRBV5-6	-	-	TRBJ1-6	CASSLWSYNSPLHF	TGTGCCAGCAGCCTGTGGTCCTATAATTCACCCCTCCACTTT
TRBV6-1	TRBD1	-	TRBJ2-6	CASSEAGQGVVSGANVLTF	TGTGCCAGCAGTGAAGCCGGCCAGGGGGTGGTATCTGGGGCCAACGTCCTGACTTTC
TRBV18	-	-	TRBJ1-6	CASSPNPGFSNSPLHF	TGTGCCAGCTCACCGAATCCTGGGTTCTCCAATTCACCCCTCCACTTT
TRBV9	-	-	TRBJ1-1	CASSPRVSGEAFF	TGTGCCAGCAGCCCCAGGGTCAGTGGTGAAGCTTTCTTT
TRBV7-3	-	once	TRBJ2-6	CASSPQAGATSGANVLTF	TGTGCCAGCAGTCCCCAGGCGGGGGCCACCTCTGGGGCCAACGTCCTGACTTTC
TRBV5-1	TRBD2	few	TRBJ2-2	CASSPGLAGRTGELFF	TGCGCCAGCAGCCCGGGACTAGCGGGGCGGACCGGGGAGCTGTTTTTT
TRBV18	TRBD1	-	TRBJ2-5	CASSPLPGQGETQYF	TGTGCCAGCTCACCCTTACCCGGACAGGGCGAGACCCAGTACTTC
TRBV5-4	TRBD1	-	TRBJ1-3	CASSLDRGSGNTIYF	TGTGCCAGCAGCCTAGACAGGGGCTCAGGAAACACCATATATTTT
TRBV11-2	-	few	TRBJ2-5	CASSLDNWRQETQYF	TGTGCCAGCAGCTTAGATAATTGGCGACAAGAGACCCAGTACTTC
TRBV10-3	-	-	TRBJ1-1	CAISDRGVNTEAFF	TGTGCCATCAGTGATCGGGGGGTGAACACTGAAGCTTTCTTT
TRBV27	TRBD2	-	TRBJ2-3	CASSLGTSGGNTQYF	TGTGCCAGCAGTTTAGGGACTAGCGGGGGTAATACGCAGTATTTT
TRBV30	-	-	TRBJ2-3	CAWARTSTDTQYF	TGTGCCTGGGCCCGGACTAGCACAGATACGCAGTATTTT
TRBV19	-	medium-sized	TRBJ2-7	CASSIMGVSDEQYF	TGTGCCAGTAGTATTATGGGGGTCAGTGACGAGCAGTACTTC
TRBV7-3	TRBD2	-	TRBJ2-3	CASSKAGAGTDTQYF	TGTGCCAGCAGCAAAGCGGGGGCAGGCACAGATACGCAGTATTTT
TRBV13	-	-	TRBJ2-1	CASSFLGVNNEQFF	TGTGCCAGCAGCTTCCTTGGGGTAAACAATGAGCAGTTCTTC
TRBV7-9	TRBD2	-	TRBJ2-1	CASRRSGGSDEQFF	TGTGCCAGCAGAAGGAGCGGGGGCTCGGATGAGCAGTTCTTC
TRBV13	TRBD2	-	TRBJ2-3	CASSYQPRTSGGAEDTQYF	TGTGCCAGCAGCTATCAACCCCGGACTAGCGGGGGGGCTGAGGATACGCAGTATTTT
TRBV29-1	TRBD2	-	TRBJ2-3	CSHTTSGGDTQYF	TGCAGCCACACTACTAGCGGGGGGGATACGCAGTATTTT
TRBV14	-	-	TRBJ2-7	CASSRGPWEQYF	TGTGCCAGCAGCCGAGGACCGTGGGAGCAGTACTTC
TRBV29-1	-	-	TRBJ2-7	CSVVQGRYEQYF	TGCAGCGTTGTGCAGGGCCGCTACGAGCAGTACTTC
TRBV5-6	TRBD2	once	TRBJ2-1	CASSLPGGALNEQFF	TGTGCCAGCAGCTTGCCCGGGGGGGCTTTGAATGAGCAGTTCTTC
TRBV7-9	TRBD1	-	TRBJ1-2	CASSLRTGDGYTF	TGTGCCAGCAGCTTAAGGACAGGGGATGGCTACACCTTC
TRBV6-5	-	-	TRBJ1-1	CASSYSTAAHTEAFF	TGTGCCAGCAGTTACTCGACGGCAGCGCACACTGAAGCTTTCTTT
TRBV6-5	TRBD1	-	TRBJ1-1	CASSRDRGRDTEAFF	TGTGCCAGCAGTCGGGACAGGGGACGGGACACTGAAGCTTTCTTT
TRBV19	-	-	TRBJ1-1	CASSSVVNTEAFF	TGTGCCAGTAGTTCGGTTGTGAACACTGAAGCTTTCTTT
TRBV20-1	-	-	TRBJ2-3	CSASGLTQYF	TGCAGTGCTAGCGGGCTGACGCAGTATTTT
TRBV4-3	TRBD2	-	TRBJ2-1	CASSDSGASYNEQFF	TGCGCCAGCAGCGATAGCGGGGCCTCCTACAATGAGCAGTTCTTC
TRBV5-1	-	-	TRBJ1-1	CASSLWRANTEAFF	TGCGCCAGCAGCTTGTGGCGGGCGAACACTGAAGCTTTCTTT
TRBV19	-	-	TRBJ2-7	CASSSRKPYEQYF	TGTGCCAGTAGCAGCCGCAAGCCCTACGAGCAGTACTTC
TRBV18	-	-	TRBJ2-1	CASSPPGPITYNEQFF	TGTGCCAGCTCACCTCCGGGACCGATTACCTACAATGAGCAGTTCTTC
TRBV11-3	TRBD2	-	TRBJ2-7	CASRTSGGANEQYF	TGTGCCAGCAGGACTAGCGGGGGGGCGAACGAGCAGTACTTC